This T cell receptor beta chain comes out of a study of T cell clones after liver transplantation. Across the whole study: Three of the eight recipients were HCV-positive; the rest had non-autoimmune, non-viral transplant indications.

Only in-frame clones appear in the TCRdb table, and some are missing; sequencing was by immunoSEQ multiplex PCR. The sample includes roughly 97,000 clones, approximately 85% of them seen just once. Germline loops: CDR1 SGHRS, CDR2 YFSETQ. The CDR3 has 14 amino acids. V lost 5 bases to trimming and J lost 3 bases, with 12 bases between them. Only a few counts were recorded for this clone. Sequenced here: CD4+ T cells from blood, sampled before liver transplant. This chain connects TRBV5-1 to TRBJ1-3; no definite D call. The sequence came from a human donor who received a liver transplant. The CDR3 DNA reads as TGCGCCAGCAGTATGACCACCAATGGAAACACCATATATTTT. It yields the protein CASSMTTNGNTIYF.